Reported below is one TCR beta chain. In TCRdb, the RT-PCR reads were re-called with MiXCR into one record per CDR3 protein. The sample consists of 650,000 to 800,000 distinct CDR3 sequences, 14% of them appearing once. This receptor was obtained from a female donor in good health, serving as a healthy control. The sequencing sample was made of memory CD4+ T cells from blood.

Here the CDR3 reads CASSFMGQGYGYTF. Here the CDR3 DNA reads TGCGCCAGCAGCTTTATGGGACAGGGATATGGCTACACCTTC. The rearrangement uses TRBV5-1 and TRBJ1-2; 9 bases match TRBD1. From germline, CDR1 is SGHRS and CDR2 YFSETQ. The CDR3 is 14 residues long. V shed 2 bases and J 5 bases; nucleotides not matched to a gene: 4.